A selection of T cell receptor beta chains follows, all from one sample in a study of blood T cell repertoires in COVID-19. Sequenced by immunoSEQ multiplex PCR; TCRdb stores in-frame clones only, minus some. This sample has about 280,000 clones, with 88% found just once. The material sequenced was peripheral blood. The receptors stem from a man aged 18 to 29 with active or convalescent COVID-19. Both conserved end residues are part of each CDR3. Fields, in order: D gene, V gene, clone size, J gene, CDR3 protein, CDR3 DNA. The D gene is left open where the match is weak. A row's size may be missing; if present it is once, few, many or a size class.

TRBD1	TRBV7-7	NA	TRBJ2-2	CASSPGQLNTGELFF	TGTGCCAGCAGCCCGGGACAGCTCAACACCGGGGAGCTGTTTTTT
TRBD2	TRBV10-1	NA	TRBJ2-1	CASSEFSGGAGTYNEQFF	TGCGCCAGCAGTGAGTTTAGCGGGGGGGCCGGCACCTACAATGAGCAGTTCTTC
NA	TRBV10-3	few	TRBJ1-5	CAISDSDQPQHF	TGTGCCATCAGCGACAGTGATCAGCCCCAGCATTTT
NA	TRBV29-1	NA	TRBJ1-1	CSVAGEMNTEAFF	TGCAGCGTTGCGGGGGAGATGAACACTGAAGCTTTCTTT
NA	TRBV6-5	NA	TRBJ1-4	CASSLTAGDEKLFF	TGTGCCAGCAGCTTGACAGCGGGGGATGAAAAACTGTTTTTT
TRBD2	TRBV2	NA	TRBJ2-5	CAGLGGLAPSAQYF	TGTGCCGGGCTCGGGGGACTAGCCCCGTCGGCCCAGTACTTC
NA	TRBV5-1	NA	TRBJ1-1	CASREGGGTEAFF	TGCGCCAGCAGAGAGGGTGGCGGGACTGAAGCTTTCTTT
TRBD2	TRBV13	NA	TRBJ2-7	CASSGPGLAGVEQYF	TGTGCCAGCAGCGGGCCGGGACTAGCGGGGGTTGAGCAGTACTTC
NA	TRBV4-1	NA	TRBJ1-3	CASSQDPRSTGNTIYF	TGCGCCAGCAGCCAAGATCCGAGGAGCACTGGAAACACCATATATTTT
TRBD1	TRBV9	NA	TRBJ1-1	CASSPRGQVGGNTEAFF	TGTGCCAGCAGCCCGCGGGGACAGGTGGGAGGGAACACTGAAGCTTTCTTT
NA	TRBV7-2	NA	TRBJ2-7	CASSLGPSWEQYF	TGTGCCAGCAGCTTAGGGCCCTCGTGGGAGCAGTACTTC
TRBD1	TRBV18	NA	TRBJ1-4	CASSPWTGRNEKLFF	TGTGCCAGCTCACCTTGGACAGGCCGGAATGAAAAACTGTTTTTT
NA	TRBV5-6	NA	TRBJ1-1	CASSIGGTEAFF	TGTGCCAGCAGCATCGGGGGGACTGAAGCTTTCTTT
NA	TRBV5-1	NA	TRBJ2-5	CASSRQGETQYF	TGCGCCAGCAGCAGGCAGGGAGAGACCCAGTACTTC
TRBD1	TRBV5-1	NA	TRBJ1-1	CASSLDRGLDTEAFF	TGCGCCAGCAGCTTGGACAGGGGGCTGGACACTGAAGCTTTCTTT
TRBD2	TRBV7-9	NA	TRBJ2-5	CASSFGLAGGETQYF	TGTGCCAGCAGCTTCGGACTAGCGGGGGGAGAGACCCAGTACTTC
NA	TRBV7-6	NA	TRBJ1-6	CASSPTTGTNNSPLHF	TGTGCCAGCAGCCCGACGACCGGGACAAATAATTCACCCCTCCACTTT
NA	TRBV11-3	NA	TRBJ1-6	CASSSAGGCNSPLHF	TGTGCCAGCAGCTCTGCCGGGGGGTGTAATTCACCCCTCCACTTT
NA	TRBV27	NA	TRBJ1-5	CASSPFAGYNQPQHF	TGTGCCAGCAGTCCTTTCGCAGGGTACAATCAGCCCCAGCATTTT
TRBD2	TRBV19	NA	TRBJ2-1	CASRLAGESSYNEQFF	TGTGCCAGCAGACTAGCGGGGGAGAGCTCCTACAATGAGCAGTTCTTC
NA	TRBV2	NA	TRBJ2-1	CASNDPGGINEQFF	TGTGCCAGCAACGACCCAGGGGGGATCAATGAGCAGTTCTTC
NA	TRBV5-5	NA	TRBJ2-3	CASSFTRQADTQYF	TGTGCCAGCAGCTTTACTCGACAGGCAGATACGCAGTATTTT
NA	TRBV12-3/TRBV12-4	NA	TRBJ1-2	CASSFTTNYGYTF	TGTGCCAGCAGTTTTACTACTAACTATGGCTACACCTTC
NA	TRBV3-1/TRBV3-2	NA	TRBJ2-3	CASSQSLVDTQYF	TGTGCCAGCAGCCAATCCCTCGTAGATACGCAGTATTTT
TRBD1	TRBV11-3	NA	TRBJ1-1	CASSPEGAQGGEAFF	TGTGCCAGCAGCCCGGAGGGGGCGCAGGGTGGTGAAGCTTTCTTT
NA	TRBV6-2/TRBV6-3	NA	TRBJ1-1	CASSYQQTGNTEAFF	TGTGCCAGCAGTTACCAGCAGACTGGGAACACTGAAGCTTTCTTT
TRBD1	TRBV6-5	NA	TRBJ2-5	CASSPTMTGQETQYF	TGTGCCAGCAGTCCAACCATGACAGGGCAAGAGACCCAGTACTTC
NA	TRBV4-1	NA	TRBJ2-1	CASSQGPKQFF	TGCGCCAGCAGCCAAGGTCCTAAGCAGTTCTTC
TRBD1	TRBV6-5	NA	TRBJ2-4	CASSRTGGYIQYF	TGTGCCAGCAGTCGGACAGGGGGATACATTCAGTACTTC
TRBD1	TRBV7-2	NA	TRBJ2-7	CASSPGTGRVYEQYF	TGTGCCAGCAGCCCTGGGACAGGGAGAGTCTACGAGCAGTACTTC
TRBD1	TRBV3-1/TRBV3-2	NA	TRBJ1-4	CASSRNRGGNEKLFF	TGTGCCAGCAGCCGCAACAGGGGGGGTAATGAAAAACTGTTTTTT
NA	TRBV12-3/TRBV12-4	NA	TRBJ2-3	CASSFQGTDTQYF	TGTGCCAGCAGTTTTCAGGGAACAGATACGCAGTATTTT
TRBD1	TRBV7-3	NA	TRBJ2-6	CASSGRDRQGSGANVLTF	TGTGCCAGCAGCGGACGGGACAGACAAGGCTCTGGGGCCAACGTCCTGACTTTC
TRBD2	TRBV3-1/TRBV3-2	NA	TRBJ2-5	CASSYIAGGQETQYF	TGTGCCAGCAGCTACATAGCGGGGGGCCAAGAGACCCAGTACTTC
NA	TRBV15	NA	TRBJ2-4	CATSSDSGWGNIQYF	TGTGCCACCAGCAGTGATTCAGGGTGGGGAAACATTCAGTACTTC
TRBD1	TRBV19	NA	TRBJ1-6	CASMSGTASSYNSPLHF	TGTGCCAGCATGTCCGGGACAGCGAGCTCCTATAATTCACCCCTCCACTTT
TRBD1	TRBV9	NA	TRBJ2-7	CASSQGQGGSYEQYF	TGTGCCAGCAGCCAGGGACAGGGGGGCTCCTACGAGCAGTACTTC
NA	TRBV6-5	NA	TRBJ1-5	CASSNLGGNQPQHF	TGTGCCAGCAGTAACCTGGGGGGAAATCAGCCCCAGCATTTT
NA	TRBV28	NA	TRBJ1-2	CASSLKKEGRGYTF	TGTGCCAGCAGTTTAAAGAAGGAAGGGAGGGGCTACACCTTC
TRBD1	TRBV2	once	TRBJ1-2	CASSAPGQGYYGYTF	TGTGCCAGCAGCGCCCCGGGACAGGGATACTATGGCTACACCTTC
NA	TRBV18	NA	TRBJ2-7	CASSPDTTYEQYF	TGTGCCAGCTCTCCCGACACCACCTACGAGCAGTACTTC
TRBD1	TRBV9	NA	TRBJ1-1	CASSGTTGWGMTEAFF	TGTGCCAGCAGCGGAACGACAGGGTGGGGAATGACTGAAGCTTTCTTT
TRBD1	TRBV5-6	NA	TRBJ1-1	CASSLDRGGNTEAFF	TGTGCCAGCAGCTTGGACAGGGGAGGGAACACTGAAGCTTTCTTT
NA	TRBV2	NA	TRBJ2-3	CASSQGTDTQYF	TGTGCCAGCAGTCAGGGCACAGATACGCAGTATTTT
TRBD2	TRBV7-8	NA	TRBJ2-3	CASSLTLAGGAGTQYF	TGTGCCAGCAGCTTAACACTAGCGGGGGGGGCCGGTACGCAGTATTTT